Below, one TCR beta chain is given with its context. Its antigen is still unknown. Time point specified: 4-8 weeks after completion of therapy. Profiling relied on immunoSEQ multiplex PCR, and the TCRdb table lists in-frame clones only, not all of them. This sample carries more than 2,500 clones, about 86% of them seen once, and the ten largest clones take approximately 44%. This sample is part of a study of T cell therapy after organ transplantation. Study-level background: Patients received a median of 1.92 x 10^8 CMV-specific T cells over 2 to 6 infusions.

With 6 bases removed from V and 3 bases from J, the gap between germline ends came to 12 bases. Germline V gene lookup returns CDR1 MNHEY and CDR2 SMNVEV (reference sequence). CDR3 size: 14 residues. The source is a human patient who had received a solid organ transplant and had CMV disease. Some T cells may arise from the graft donor. The source material was CD8+ T cells from blood, sampled after autologous CMV-specific T cell therapy. The genes are TRBV27 and TRBJ2-1; D might be TRBD2 (5 bases). CDR3: CASSRGTIYNEQFF. DNA for the CDR3: TGTGCCAGCAGCCGGGGAACTATCTACAATGAGCAGTTCTTC.